The T cell receptor beta chain under discussion was sequenced for a study of T cells after somatic rescue of genetic block. Germline values: CDR1 MNHEY, CDR2 SMNVEV (reference sequence). This CDR3 comprises 17 residues. The V gene lost 2 bases and the J gene lost 3 bases, with 20 bases spanning the gap. TCRdb's table, derived via immunoSEQ multiplex PCR, lists solely in-frame clones and lacks some. The profile shows about 14,000 clones, approximately 75% of them singletons. The TCR originated in a man aged 18 to 35. The sequencing input was peripheral blood mononuclear cells (PBMCs). The V gene is TRBV27, the J gene TRBJ2-7; D gene ambiguous. The CDR3 sequence is CASSLLENRRIGYEQYF. The CDR3 coding sequence is TGTGCCAGCAGTTTACTGGAAAACCGGAGAATCGGCTACGAGCAGTACTTC.